Each of the 3 T cell receptor beta chains below was sequenced from the same sample in a study of CD8 T cells in ankylosing spondylitis. Regarding the study as a whole: Characteristic, it appeared, of ankylosing spondylitis blood was a TCR beta motif of several highly homologous variants.

These receptors have no known antigen. One entry per CDR3 protein, called by TCRdb with MiXCR from the 5' RACE reads. This sample carries more than 600,000 distinct CDR3 sequences, around 19% of them seen once, and the ten largest clones take 15% to 20%. The sequenced sample was blood, either unsorted or a sorted T cell fraction (not recorded which). These TCRs come from a male donor with ankylosing spondylitis.

This clonotype turned up a few times. The genes are TRBV3-1 and TRBJ1-5, with unresolved D. V was trimmed by 0 bases and J by 13 bases, leaving 13 bases between them. CDR3 size: 13 residues. The germline CDR1 and CDR2 sequences are LGHDT and YNNKEL (reference sequence). The CDR3 sequence: CASSQDIYGMQHF. The CDR3 DNA is TGTGCCAGCAGCCAAGATATATATGGGATGCAGCATTTT.

The V and J genes are TRBV18 and TRBJ2-1; D gene unclear. The CDR3 is 15 amino acids. V dropped 2 bases and J dropped 7 bases, with 15 bases sitting between them. Germline V gene sequence: CDR1 KGHSH, CDR2 LQKENI. In nucleotides, the CDR3 is TGTGCCAGCTCACCATATGTCCAAAGTGGGAATGAGCAGTTCTTC. Protein product: CASSPYVQSGNEQFF.

J is TRBJ2-5 and V is TRBV27, with 13 bases lining up with TRBD2. The germline V gene encodes CDR1 MNHEY and CDR2 SMNVEV (reference sequence). The length of the CDR3 is 17 residues. V lost 1 base, J lost 4 bases, and 6 bases stayed unmatched. The CDR3 is CASSLWTSGSRRETQYF. CDR3 nucleotide sequence: TGTGCCAGCAGTTTATGGACTAGCGGGAGTCGGCGAGAGACCCAGTACTTC.